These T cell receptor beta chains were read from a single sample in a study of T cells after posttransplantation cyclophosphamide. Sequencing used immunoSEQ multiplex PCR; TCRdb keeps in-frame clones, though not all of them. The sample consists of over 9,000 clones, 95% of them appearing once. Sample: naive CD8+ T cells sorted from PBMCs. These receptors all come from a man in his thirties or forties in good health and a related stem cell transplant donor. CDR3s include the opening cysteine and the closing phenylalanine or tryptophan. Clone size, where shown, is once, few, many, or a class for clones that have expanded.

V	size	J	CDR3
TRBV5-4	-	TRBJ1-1	CASSYEGQAQNTEAFF
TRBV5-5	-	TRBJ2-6	CASSPGQESSGANVLTF
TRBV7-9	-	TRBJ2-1	CASATRDSPREQFF
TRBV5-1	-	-	CASSAGQGDEQYF
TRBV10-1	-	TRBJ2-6	CASSEGRTGSSGANVLTF
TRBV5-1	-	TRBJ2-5	CASSWSLTGPHPQETQYF
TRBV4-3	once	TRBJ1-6	CASSQDGSREAPYNSPLHF
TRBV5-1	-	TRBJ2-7	CASSLADSLSSYEQYF
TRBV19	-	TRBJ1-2	CASSISSLANYGYTF
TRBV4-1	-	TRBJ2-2	CASSQEGTEEWELFF
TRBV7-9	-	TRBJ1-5	CASSPLEGTVQNQPQHF
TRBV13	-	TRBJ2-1	CASSWTSVMVEQFF
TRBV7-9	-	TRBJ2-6	CASSTGGDVLTF
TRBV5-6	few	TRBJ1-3	CASSPGQFTGNTIYF
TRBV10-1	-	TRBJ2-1	CARQQAQFF
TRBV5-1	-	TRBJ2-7	CASSHGLEQYF
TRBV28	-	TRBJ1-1	CASSLGSKNTEAFF
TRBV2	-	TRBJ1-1	CASSYYRGSDTEAFF
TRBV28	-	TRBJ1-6	CASSWGPDGTQNSPLHF
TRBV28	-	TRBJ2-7	CASSLGTGIHEQYF
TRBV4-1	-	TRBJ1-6	CASSQASNSPLHF
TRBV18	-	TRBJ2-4	CASSPPDYAKNIQYF
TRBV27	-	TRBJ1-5	CASSPSQGDSNQPQHF
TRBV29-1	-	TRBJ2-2	CSVAGQGGNTGELFF
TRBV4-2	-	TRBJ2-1	CASSPQSNAGGSYNEQFF
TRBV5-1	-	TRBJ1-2	CASTEGAGYTF